One and the same sample provided the 6 T cell receptor beta chains below, sequenced in a study of blood T cell repertoires in COVID-19. Profiled with immunoSEQ multiplex PCR; TCRdb holds only in-frame clones, not every one. This sample has some 300,000 clones; about nine tenths occur once, and the top ten carry about a tenth. Sequencing input: PBMCs or T cells enriched from blood (not recorded which). These receptors originate from a woman in her 30s who had recovered from COVID-19.

CDR3 in amino acids: CASSPSGDTIYF. The CDR3 DNA reads TGTGCCAGCAGCCCATCGGGAGACACCATATATTTT. The chain couples TRBV7-9 to TRBJ1-3; the D is unclear. The CDR3 length is 12 residues. Trimming took 5 bases from V and 8 from J, leaving 10 bases between them. Germline V gives CDR1 SEHNR, CDR2 FQNEAQ (reference sequence).

The V and J genes are TRBV15 and TRBJ1-1, with TRBD1 identical over 7 bases. Germline-derived CDR1 and CDR2 are LNHNV and YYDKDF (reference sequence). The CDR3 covers 14 residues. With 8 bases clipped from V and 3 bases from J, the junction kept 9 bases outside the gene matches. CDR3 protein: CATVRGPLYTEAFF. CDR3 DNA: TGTGCCACCGTTAGGGGGCCACTATACACTGAAGCTTTCTTT.

The chain uses TRBV25-1 and TRBJ1-2, with 7 bases lining up with TRBD1. The V segment lost 5 bases and the J segment 4 bases; nucleotides outside the gene matches: 10. Per the germline V gene, CDR1 is MGHDK and CDR2 is SYGVNS. CDR3 length: 15 amino acids. CDR3 sequence: CASSPIGQAGYGYTF. CDR3 bases: TGTGCCAGCAGTCCAATTGGACAGGCCGGCTATGGCTACACCTTC.

The V and J genes are TRBV15 and TRBJ1-4; D may be TRBD1 (6 bases). The germline gives CDR1 LNHNV, CDR2 YYDKDF (reference sequence). The CDR3 length is 15 residues. The V end lost 0 bases, the J end lost 7 bases, and 12 bases lay between the germline ends. CDR3 in amino acids: CATSRDRGAGEKLFF. CDR3 sequence (DNA): TGTGCCACCAGCAGAGATCGGGGGGCCGGTGAAAAACTGTTTTTT.

The chain recombines TRBV29-1 with TRBJ2-1; 8 bases align to TRBD2. This CDR3 has 15 amino acids. Unmatched junction bases numbered 14, after V lost 6 bases and J lost 7 bases. Germline CDR1 SQVTM, CDR2 ANQGSEA. As DNA, the CDR3 is TGCAGCGTGGAGCCGATAGCGGGATATCAAAATGAGCAGTTCTTC. It translates to CSVEPIAGYQNEQFF.

This chain links TRBV19 with TRBJ2-7; perhaps TRBD2 as D (6 bases). There are 17 residues in the CDR3. The germline CDR1 and CDR2 sequences are LNHDA and SQIVND (reference sequence). The V end was cut by 5 bases, the J end by 2 bases, with 22 bases between. CDR3 sequence: CASSPRDSQQTPYEQYF. DNA of the CDR3: TGTGCCAGTAGTCCGCGGGACTCACAGCAAACTCCCTACGAGCAGTACTTC.